This TCR beta chain was recovered during a study of cytomegalovirus exposure and HLA in healthy donors. This clone came up a few times. With 60 Vbeta and 13 Jbeta primers, the PCR was carried out. Here immunoSEQ multiplex PCR was the method, and the copy in TCRdb shows in-frame clones only, minus some. The repertoire holds 120,000 to 150,000 clones, with about 80% as singletons. The receptor was derived from a man aged 40-49 years in good health and CMV-seronegative. The specimen was PBMCs.

The CDR3 sequence: CASSRDRGQETQYF. CDR3 in DNA: TGTGCCAGCAGTAGGGACAGGGGGCAGGAGACCCAGTACTTC. This chain joins TRBV27 and TRBJ2-5, with TRBD1 identical over 12 bases. CDR1 is MNHEY and CDR2 is SMNVEV in the germline V gene (reference sequence). V lost 5 bases, J lost 5 bases, and 3 bases stayed unmatched. CDR3 size: 14 residues.